This T cell receptor (beta chain) was documented in a study of cytomegalovirus exposure and HLA in healthy donors. Regarding this clone: What it binds is unknown.

CDR3 size: 13 residues. Germline lookup yields CDR1 KGHSH and CDR2 LQKENI. The trim removed 7 bases at V and 3 bases at J, leaving 2 bases unmatched. The PCR ran on 60 Vbeta and 13 Jbeta primers. TCRdb keeps only in-frame clones here, not all; method: immunoSEQ multiplex PCR. The profile shows 150,000 to 200,000 clones, 80% of them singletons. Those who donated were healthy bone marrow donors. While unrecorded immune exposures were likely, the donors were nominally healthy when sampled. Broader study findings: Later examination showed HLA-associated TCR beta chains had greater clonal expansion than equally common others. The study carried out a later analysis of TCR beta sequences. It associated approximately 16,000 of them with specific HLA alleles at a false discovery rate of 0.05.

The sequencing sample was made of PBMCs. The TCR comes from a woman in her 50s in good health and CMV-seropositive. V is TRBV18 and J is TRBJ2-7; TRBD1 matches at 11 bases. The CDR3 DNA reads as TGTGCCAGCTTCGGGACAGGGGGCTACGAGCAGTACTTC. It codes for CASFGTGGYEQYF.